This T cell receptor (beta chain) was captured by sequencing in a study of cytomegalovirus exposure and HLA in healthy donors. In the case of this clone: Its antigen remains unknown.

PCR was performed using 60 Vbeta and 13 Jbeta primers. Measured with immunoSEQ multiplex PCR; TCRdb has only the in-frame clones, and not every one. This table holds around 190,000 clones, around three quarters found once. Study outcomes and limitations: When analyzed later, the rates of TCR association showed variation by HLA locus, with DRB1 the most and HLA-C the fewest.

This CDR3 is built from 16 residues. Germline CDR1 is SGHKS and CDR2 is YYEKEE (reference sequence). Trimming stripped 1 base from V and 2 bases from J, with 14 bases between. This sequence was found in a man aged 35 to 55 in good health and CMV-seronegative. The sample consisted of PBMCs. The chain uses TRBV5-5 and TRBJ2-3, with D perhaps matching TRBD1 (6 bases). Here the CDR3 reads CASSLRDNLLTDTQYF. In DNA, the CDR3 is TGTGCCAGCAGCTTGAGGGACAACCTACTCACAGATACGCAGTATTTT.